Shown below are 21 T cell receptor beta chains from a single sample sequenced in a study of identical twins. TCRdb reprocessed the 5' RACE reads via MiXCR and lists one record per CDR3 protein. The sample carries about 530,000 distinct CDR3 sequences, approximately 20% recorded once. These data are also associated with another study on yellow fever vaccine responses in identical twins.

Sequences were obtained from CD4+ T cells sorted from blood. Receptor source: a woman younger than 35 in good health.

This clonotype was picked up a small number of times. This chain connects TRBV28 to TRBJ2-3; TRBD2 aligns across 8 bases. Trimming took 3 bases from V and 7 from J; bases not matched to a gene: 9. The CDR3 contains 15 residues. CDR1 MDHEN and CDR2 SYDVKM come from the germline V gene. CDR3 DNA sequence: TGTGCCAGCAGTTTTGCGGGGGGAAACGCGTATACGCAGTATTTT. Amino acid sequence: CASSFAGGNAYTQYF. The full variable domain, rest sourced from reference TRBV28 and TRBJ2-3, is DVKVTQSSRYLVKRTGEKVFLECVQDMDHENMFWYRQDPGLGLRLIYFSYDVKMKEKGDIPEGYSVSREKKERFSLILESASTNQTSMYLCASSFAGGNAYTQYFGPGTRLTVL.

This clonotype was seen a handful of times. V is TRBV20-1 and J is TRBJ2-3, with unresolved D. The CDR3 is made up of 13 amino acids. Germline V gene sequence: CDR1 DFQATT, CDR2 SNEGSKA (reference sequence). The germline V and J ends were trimmed by 2 bases and 1 base, with 7 bases remaining between them. The chain's CDR3 is CSARSSGTDTQYF. The CDR3 DNA reads as TGCAGTGCTAGATCCTCTGGCACAGATACGCAGTATTTT.

J is TRBJ2-3 and V is TRBV2, with 13 bases aligning to TRBD2. Germline V CDR1 and CDR2: SNHLY, FYNNEI. This CDR3 has 16 amino acids. J was trimmed by 5 bases and V by 5 bases; bases with no gene match: 7. The CDR3: CASSPTSGRAGDTQYF. The DNA for the CDR3 is TGTGCCAGCAGTCCTACTAGCGGGAGGGCCGGAGATACGCAGTATTTT.

This chain uses TRBV12-2 with TRBJ2-7; the table gives TRBD1 as D, unverified against the DNA. TRBV12-2 is a pseudogene segment. The CDR3 runs 13 residues. The CDR3 DNA reads TGTGCAAGTCGCTTACCAGGGTCCTACGAGCAGTACGTC. Protein sequence: CASRLPGSYEQYV.

In nucleotides, the CDR3 is TGTGCCAGCAGCTTAGAACCCTTCGTGGAAAACATTCAGTACTTC. Translation gives CASSLEPFVENIQYF. The chain links TRBV11-2 to TRBJ2-4, with D hard to call. Trimming took off 0 bases at V and 5 bases at J, with 11 bases between the two ends. The CDR3 has 15 residues. Germline V gene data show CDR1 as SGHAT and CDR2 as FQNNGV.

The chain has TRBV5-6 and TRBJ2-7; perhaps TRBD2 as D (5 bases). The CDR3 runs to 15 residues. CDR1 is SGHDT, CDR2 YYEEEE, per germline. The CDR3 spells CASSPAGISSFEQYV. CDR3 DNA sequence: TGTGCCAGCAGCCCGGCCGGGATCAGCTCCTTCGAGCAGTACGTC.

The genes are TRBV12-3 or TRBV12-4 and TRBJ1-2; the D gene is possibly TRBD1 (6 bases). This CDR3 is built from 15 residues. V shed 8 bases and J shed 7 bases, with 23 bases lying between them. The CDR3: CASGPAGAGVAGYTF. CDR3 DNA sequence: TGTGCCAGCGGGCCGGCGGGGGCTGGGGTTGCTGGCTACACCTTC.

The rearrangement links TRBV29-1 to TRBJ2-1; TRBD2 aligns across 7 bases. This CDR3 is 16 amino acids long. Germline V gene lookup returns CDR1 SQVTM and CDR2 ANQGSEA. The V and J ends lost 4 bases and 6 bases, in that order; junction bases with no gene match: 15. CDR3 DNA: TGCAGCGTTGTGGGGCTAGCGGAAAACAATCGCAATGAGCAGTTCTTC. This gives the protein CSVVGLAENNRNEQFF.

V is TRBV10-3 and J is TRBJ2-7; TRBD1 matches at 8 bases. Germline CDR1 reads ENHRY; CDR2 reads SYGVKD. This CDR3 is 14 amino acids long. Trimming removed 6 bases from V and 6 bases from J; junction bases left unmatched: 10. CDR3 residues: CAIREDRVTGEQYV. The CDR3 DNA reads TGTGCCATCAGAGAGGACAGGGTTACGGGCGAGCAGTACGTC.

This chain joins TRBV10-1 and TRBJ2-5, with D perhaps assigned TRBD1 or TRBD2 (5 bases each). Trimming took 5 bases from V and 1 from J, leaving 14 bases between them. The CDR3 has 15 amino acids. Germline V gives CDR1 WNHNN, CDR2 SYGVQD (reference sequence). CDR3 sequence reads: CASSPTGGLQETQYF. Here the CDR3 DNA reads TGCGCCAGCAGTCCGACTGGGGGTCTCCAAGAGACCCAGTACTTC.

This clonotype has only a few counts. The rearrangement links TRBV15 to TRBJ1-2, with D uncertain. V was cut by 0 bases and J by 4 bases, with 12 bases left in between. CDR3 length: 15 amino acids. CDR1 LNHNV and CDR2 YYDKDF come from the germline V gene (reference sequence). The CDR3 nucleotides are TGTGCCACCAGCAGAGATTATCCTGGGATCTATGGCTACACCTTC. Translation gives CATSRDYPGIYGYTF.

The gene calls are TRBV11-2 and TRBJ2-1, with TRBD2 matching over 10 bases. V dropped 5 bases and J dropped 3; count of bases not matched to a gene: 4. CDR1 is SGHAT and CDR2 is FQNNGV in the germline V gene. The CDR3 totals 15 residues. CDR3 in DNA: TGTGCCAGCAGCCGTAGCGGGGGGTTCTACAATGAGCAGTTCTTC. The encoded protein is CASSRSGGFYNEQFF.

The V gene is TRBV24-1, the J gene TRBJ2-2; D is undetermined. The V gene's germline CDR1 is KGHDR and CDR2 SFDVKD. The V gene lost 7 bases and the J gene lost 4 bases, with 9 bases spanning the gap. The CDR3 spans 13 residues. The CDR3 spells CATSQPVTGELFF. The DNA of the CDR3 is TGTGCCACCAGCCAGCCCGTCACCGGGGAGCTGTTTTTT.

The V gene is TRBV20-1, the J gene TRBJ2-7; 9 nucleotides agree with TRBD2. The CDR3 has 15 amino acids. V was pared by 3 bases and J by 4 bases, with 10 bases of the junction left unmatched. Germline-derived CDR1 and CDR2 are DFQATT and SNEGSKA (reference sequence). CDR3 sequence reads: CSASSSGNGGYEQYF. In DNA, the CDR3 is TGCAGTGCTAGTTCTAGCGGGAATGGAGGTTACGAGCAGTACTTC.

This clonotype showed up just a few times. V gene TRBV20-1 combines with J gene TRBJ2-6; D remains ambiguous. Trimming stripped 2 bases from V and 0 bases from J, with 5 bases between. CDR3 length: 14 residues. Germline CDR1 and CDR2: DFQATT and SNEGSKA (reference sequence). The CDR3 DNA follows: TGCAGTGCTAGACCCCACTCTGGGGCCAACGTCCTGACTTTC. It is translated as CSARPHSGANVLTF.

The rearrangement links TRBV4-1 to TRBJ2-5; TRBD2 aligns across 10 bases. This CDR3 is built from 18 residues. Trimming removed 3 bases from V and 5 bases from J; junction bases left unmatched: 15. Germline V gene data show CDR1 as MGHRA and CDR2 as YSYEKL. The CDR3 is CASSQQGAASGRSETQYF. The CDR3 bases are TGCGCCAGCAGCCAGCAGGGCGCGGCTAGCGGGAGAAGCGAGACCCAGTACTTC.

V gene TRBV4-1 combines with J gene TRBJ1-3; a possible D gene is TRBD1 (5 bases). V was shortened by 1 base and J by 2 bases, with 12 bases between the two germline ends. The germline gives CDR1 MGHRA, CDR2 YSYEKL. This CDR3 comprises 16 residues. The chain's CDR3 is CASSQASDSAGNTIYF. DNA of the CDR3: TGCGCCAGCAGCCAAGCTTCCGACAGTGCTGGAAACACCATATATTTT.

The chain is built from TRBV11-1 and TRBJ2-2; D possibly uses TRBD1 or TRBD2 (6 bases each). Trimming took 2 bases from V and 3 from J, leaving 19 bases between them. CDR3 length: 18 amino acids. Looked up from germline, CDR1 is SGHAT and CDR2 is FQDESV (reference sequence). This CDR3 is CASSLSGPGVKHTGELFF. DNA of the CDR3: TGTGCCAGCAGCTTAAGCGGGCCAGGGGTTAAGCACACCGGGGAGCTGTTTTTT.

The chain carries TRBV19 and TRBJ2-3; 11 nucleotides line up with TRBD2. The length of the CDR3 is 17 residues. Losses at the gene ends were 7 bases for V and 4 bases for J; bases not matched to a gene: 13. The germline V gene encodes CDR1 LNHDA and CDR2 SQIVND (reference sequence). CDR3 loop: CASTLTLAGVGADTQYF. CDR3 bases: TGTGCCAGTACCCTCACACTAGCGGGAGTTGGAGCAGATACGCAGTATTTT.

The CDR3 spells CASSDLRGAVDRGELFF. The CDR3 region has the DNA TGTGCCAGCAGTGATCTAAGAGGGGCCGTTGATCGCGGGGAGCTGTTTTTT. This chain joins TRBV12-3 or TRBV12-4 and TRBJ2-2; possibly TRBD1 or TRBD2 for D (5 bases each). The CDR3 covers 17 residues. The germline V and J ends were trimmed by 5 bases and 7 bases, with 23 bases remaining between them.

The chain employs TRBV12-3 or TRBV12-4 and TRBJ2-5, with D perhaps matching TRBD1 or TRBD2 (5 bases each). The CDR3 sequence is 14 residues long. The V end was cut by 7 bases, the J end by 6 bases, with 18 bases between. The CDR3 DNA reads TGTGCCAGCAACGACGGGGCAATAGACAAGACCCAGTACTTC. This encodes CASNDGAIDKTQYF.